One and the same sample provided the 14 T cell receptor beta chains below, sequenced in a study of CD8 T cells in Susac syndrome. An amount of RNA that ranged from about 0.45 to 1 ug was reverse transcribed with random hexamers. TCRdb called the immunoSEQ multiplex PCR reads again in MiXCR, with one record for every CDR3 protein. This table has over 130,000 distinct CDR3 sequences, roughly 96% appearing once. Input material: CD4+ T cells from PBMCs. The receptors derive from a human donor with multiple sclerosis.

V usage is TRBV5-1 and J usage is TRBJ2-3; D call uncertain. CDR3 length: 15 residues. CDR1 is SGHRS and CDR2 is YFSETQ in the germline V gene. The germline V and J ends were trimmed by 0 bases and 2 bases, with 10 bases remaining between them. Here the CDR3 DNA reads TGCGCCAGCAGCTTGGACGCCCGCGACACAGATACGCAGTATTTT. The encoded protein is CASSLDARDTDTQYF.

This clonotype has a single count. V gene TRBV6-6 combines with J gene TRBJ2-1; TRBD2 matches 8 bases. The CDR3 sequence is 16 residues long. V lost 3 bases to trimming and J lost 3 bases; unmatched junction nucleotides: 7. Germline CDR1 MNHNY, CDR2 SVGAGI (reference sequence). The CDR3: CASSYYSGVYYNEQFF. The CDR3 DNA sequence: TGTGCCAGCAGTTATTATAGCGGGGTATACTACAATGAGCAGTTCTTC.

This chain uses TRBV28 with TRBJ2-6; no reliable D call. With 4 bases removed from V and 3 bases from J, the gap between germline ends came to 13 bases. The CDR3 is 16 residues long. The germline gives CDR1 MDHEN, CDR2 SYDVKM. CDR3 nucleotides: TGTGCCAGCAGTTCGGCCTCGACGCTTGGGGCCAACGTCCTGACTTTC. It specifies CASSSASTLGANVLTF. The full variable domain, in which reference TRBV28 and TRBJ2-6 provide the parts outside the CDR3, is DVKVTQSSRYLVKRTGEKVFLECVQDMDHENMFWYRQDPGLGLRLIYFSYDVKMKEKGDIPEGYSVSREKKERFSLILESASTNQTSMYLCASSSASTLGANVLTFGAGSRLTVL.

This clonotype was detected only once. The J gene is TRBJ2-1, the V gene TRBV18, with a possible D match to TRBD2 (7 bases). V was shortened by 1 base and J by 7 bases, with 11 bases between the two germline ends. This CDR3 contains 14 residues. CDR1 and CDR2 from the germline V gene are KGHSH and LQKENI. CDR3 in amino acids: CASSPHREGNEQFF. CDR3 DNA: TGTGCCAGCTCACCACACAGGGAGGGAAATGAGCAGTTCTTC.

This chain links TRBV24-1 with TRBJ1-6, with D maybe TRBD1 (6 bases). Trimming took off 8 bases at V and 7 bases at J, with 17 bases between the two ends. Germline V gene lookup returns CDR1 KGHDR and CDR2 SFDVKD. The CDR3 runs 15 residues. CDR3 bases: TGTGCCACCATGGGACATCGGACACTAAATTCACCCCTCCACTTT. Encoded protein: CATMGHRTLNSPLHF.

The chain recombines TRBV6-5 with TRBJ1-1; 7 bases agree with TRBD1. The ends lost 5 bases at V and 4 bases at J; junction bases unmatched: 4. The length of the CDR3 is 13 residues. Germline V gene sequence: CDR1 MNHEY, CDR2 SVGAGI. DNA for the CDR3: TGTGCCAGCAGTAGATACAGGGGCACTGAAGCTTTCTTT. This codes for CASSRYRGTEAFF.

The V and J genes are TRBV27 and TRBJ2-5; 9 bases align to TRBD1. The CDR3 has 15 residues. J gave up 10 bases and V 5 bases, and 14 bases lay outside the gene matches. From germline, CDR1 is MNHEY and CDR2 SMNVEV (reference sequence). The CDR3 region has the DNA TGTGCCAGCAGTCCGACCGGGACAGGGTATTCGGACCAGTACTTC. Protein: CASSPTGTGYSDQYF.

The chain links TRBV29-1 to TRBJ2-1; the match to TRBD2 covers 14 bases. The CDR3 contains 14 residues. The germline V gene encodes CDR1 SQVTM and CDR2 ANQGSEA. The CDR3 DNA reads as TGCAGGATTTTAGGGACTAGCGGGAGCAATGAGCAGTTCTTC. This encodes CRILGTSGSNEQFF.

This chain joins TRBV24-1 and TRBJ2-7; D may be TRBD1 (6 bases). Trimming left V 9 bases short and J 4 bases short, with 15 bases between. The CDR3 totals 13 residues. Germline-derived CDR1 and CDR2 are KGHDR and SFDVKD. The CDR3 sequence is CATGPGRGYEQYF. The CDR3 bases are TGTGCCACCGGGCCGGGCAGGGGATACGAGCAGTACTTC.

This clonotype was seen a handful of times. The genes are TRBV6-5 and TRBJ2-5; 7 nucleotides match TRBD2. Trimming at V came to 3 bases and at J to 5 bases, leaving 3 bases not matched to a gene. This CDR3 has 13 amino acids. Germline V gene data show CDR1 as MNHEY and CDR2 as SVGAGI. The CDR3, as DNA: TGTGCCAGCAGTTATGGAGCGGGGGAGACCCAGTACTTC. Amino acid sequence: CASSYGAGETQYF.

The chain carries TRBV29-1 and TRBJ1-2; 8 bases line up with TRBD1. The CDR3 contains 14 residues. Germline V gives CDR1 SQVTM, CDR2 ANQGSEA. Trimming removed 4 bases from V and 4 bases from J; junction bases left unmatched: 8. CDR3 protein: CSVGHRGGLYGYTF. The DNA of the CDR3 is TGCAGCGTTGGACACAGGGGGGGCCTCTATGGCTACACCTTC.

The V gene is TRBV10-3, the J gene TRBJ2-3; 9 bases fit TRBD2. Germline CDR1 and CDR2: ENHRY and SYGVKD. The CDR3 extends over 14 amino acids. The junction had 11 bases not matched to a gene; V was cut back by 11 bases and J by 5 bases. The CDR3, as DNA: TGTGCCTCAAGATCGGGCGGGGGGGTAGATACGCAGTATTTT. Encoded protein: CASRSGGGVDTQYF.

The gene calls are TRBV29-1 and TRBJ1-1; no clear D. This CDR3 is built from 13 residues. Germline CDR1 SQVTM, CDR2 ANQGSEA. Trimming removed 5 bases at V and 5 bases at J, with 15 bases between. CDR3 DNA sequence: TGCAGCGTTTTGGAGGCGCTGGGGACTGAAGCTTTCTTT. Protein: CSVLEALGTEAFF.

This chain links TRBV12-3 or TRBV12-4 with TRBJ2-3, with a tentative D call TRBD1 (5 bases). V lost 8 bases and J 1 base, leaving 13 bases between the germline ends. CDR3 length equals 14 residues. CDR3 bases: TGTGCCAGCGACATAGGGGCTGGCACAGATACGCAGTATTTT. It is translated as CASDIGAGTDTQYF.